The 29 T cell receptor beta chains below come from one sample, sequenced in a study of T cell responses to AZD1222 COVID-19 vaccine. Measured with immunoSEQ multiplex PCR; TCRdb has only the in-frame clones, and not every one. The sample holds over 45,000 clones, 65% to 80% seen once. The sample consisted of peripheral blood, taken on day 0 of AZD1222 vaccination. The origin of the receptors is an adult in good health.

In its sample, this clone is medium-sized. The rearrangement links TRBV11-2 to TRBJ2-7, with 7 bases lining up with TRBD2. With V trimmed by 2 bases and J by 7 bases, 8 bases remained unmatched. Germline CDR1 is SGHAT and CDR2 is FQNNGV. CDR3 size: 14 residues. CDR3 nucleotides: TGTGCCAGCAGCTTATTTACACTGGGGGGGGAGCAGTACTTC. Translation: CASSLFTLGGEQYF.

This clone was observed once. The chain has TRBV28 and TRBJ1-5, with a possible D match to TRBD1 (5 bases). V lost 5 bases, J lost 0 bases, and 11 bases lay in between. Germline lookup yields CDR1 MDHEN and CDR2 SYDVKM. The CDR3 spans 15 residues. The CDR3 region is CASSPRGGSNQPQHF. The CDR3 DNA reads as TGTGCCAGCAGTCCCCGGGGGGGTAGCAATCAGCCCCAGCATTTT.

This clone was picked up one time. V and J are TRBV27 and TRBJ1-1; 7 bases map to TRBD1. The CDR3 loop spans 16 amino acids. Trimming took 3 bases from V and 0 from J; bases not matched to a gene: 7. Germline-derived CDR1 and CDR2 are MNHEY and SMNVEV (reference sequence). CDR3 sequence (DNA): TGTGCCAGCAGTTTGTATAAAGGGACAGTGAACACTGAAGCTTTCTTT. Protein product: CASSLYKGTVNTEAFF.

The V and J genes are TRBV27 and TRBJ2-7; 9 bases align to TRBD1. V lost 4 bases and J lost 6; bases outside the gene matches: 7. In germline, CDR1 is MNHEY, CDR2 SMNVEV (reference sequence). The CDR3 totals 14 residues. CDR3 DNA: TGTGCCAGCAGTTATGGACAGGGGAATCTCGAGCAGTACTTC. The encoded protein is CASSYGQGNLEQYF.

This chain connects TRBV27 to TRBJ2-5, with D perhaps matching TRBD1 (6 bases). V lost 5 bases, J lost 5 bases, and 12 bases lay in between. Germline V gene sequence: CDR1 MNHEY, CDR2 SMNVEV (reference sequence). The CDR3 runs 13 residues. The CDR3 coding sequence is TGTGCCAGCAGTCCACAGGGCTGGGAGACCCAGTACTTC. This codes for CASSPQGWETQYF.

The chain carries TRBV7-2 and TRBJ1-6, with 7 bases aligning to TRBD1. V lost 5 bases and J lost 6; bases outside the gene matches: 4. This CDR3 contains 14 residues. In germline, CDR1 is SGHTA, CDR2 FQGNSA. CDR3 in DNA: TGTGCCAGCAGCGATCGACAGGGTAATTCACCCCTCCACTTT. It translates to CASSDRQGNSPLHF.

This clone is a singleton in its sample. J is TRBJ2-5 and V is TRBV5-5; D is uncertain. The CDR3 loop spans 15 amino acids. V lost 2 bases and J lost 1, with 12 bases in between. The V gene's germline CDR1 is SGHKS and CDR2 YYEKEE (reference sequence). DNA of the CDR3: TGTGCCAGCAGCTTTTCGGCGTCTCCCCAAGAGACCCAGTACTTC. It yields the protein CASSFSASPQETQYF. Supplemented by reference TRBV5-5 and TRBJ2-5, the full variable domain reads DAGVTQSPTHLIKTRGQQVTLRCSPISGHKSVSWYQQVLGQGPQFIFQYYEKEERGRGNFPDRFSARQFPNYSSELNVNALLLGDSALYLCASSFSASPQETQYFGPGTRLLVL.

The chain uses TRBV4-2 and TRBJ2-7; TRBD1 matches 7 bases. V lost 0 bases to trimming and J lost 10 bases; unmatched junction nucleotides: 6. In germline, CDR1 is LGHNA, CDR2 YNFKEQ. The CDR3 spans 13 residues. CDR3 loop: CASSQEVGTAQYV. DNA of the CDR3: TGTGCCAGCAGCCAAGAGGTGGGGACAGCACAGTACGTC.

The chain combines TRBV7-2 with TRBJ1-5; tentatively, D is TRBD1 (5 bases). The germline V and J ends were trimmed by 5 bases and 7 bases, with 18 bases remaining between them. The V gene's germline CDR1 is SGHTA and CDR2 FQGNSA. There are 15 residues in the CDR3. The CDR3: CASSPVGGWGQPQHF. The CDR3 DNA sequence: TGTGCCAGCAGCCCAGTTGGGGGGTGGGGCCAGCCCCAGCATTTT.

This rearrangement joins TRBV10-1 to TRBJ2-7; tentative D call: TRBD1 (6 bases). V lost 5 bases and J 6 bases, leaving 8 bases between the germline ends. The CDR3 sequence is 11 residues long. The germline gives CDR1 WNHNN, CDR2 SYGVQD (reference sequence). The CDR3 region has the DNA TGCGCCAGCAGTTCACAGGGCGAGCAGTACTTC. It translates to CASSSQGEQYF.

This clone was counted once. The J gene is TRBJ2-7, the V gene TRBV6-2 or TRBV6-3; 9 bases agree with TRBD1. Unmatched junction bases numbered 6, after V lost 4 bases and J lost 5 bases. The CDR3 loop spans 14 amino acids. Germline values: CDR1 MNHEY, CDR2 SVGEGT. The CDR3 DNA is TGTGCCAGCAGTTTCGGGACAGGGCCTCACGAGCAGTACTTC. Translation: CASSFGTGPHEQYF.

V and J are TRBV28 and TRBJ2-7; no clear D. Trimming took 8 bases from V and 0 from J, leaving 11 bases between them. There are 13 residues in the CDR3. The germline gives CDR1 MDHEN, CDR2 SYDVKM. The CDR3 reads CASCPESSYEQYV. The CDR3 nucleotides read TGTGCCAGCTGTCCGGAGAGCTCCTACGAGCAGTACGTC.

This rearrangement joins TRBV7-2 to TRBJ1-1; tentatively, D is TRBD1 (5 bases). The CDR3 loop spans 13 amino acids. Looked up from germline, CDR1 is SGHTA and CDR2 is FQGNSA. Trimming removed 7 bases from V and 4 bases from J, with 13 bases in between. This CDR3 is CASNLGGSTEAFF. The CDR3 DNA reads as TGTGCCAGCAACCTGGGGGGGAGCACTGAAGCTTTCTTT.

V is TRBV4-2 and J is TRBJ2-5, with D possibly TRBD1 on 6 matching bases. The CDR3 is 14 residues long. Trimming removed 3 bases from V and 1 base from J, with 9 bases in between. Germline assignment: CDR1 LGHNA and CDR2 YNFKEQ. The CDR3 DNA reads TGTGCCAGCAGCCATGGACAGTCCCAAGAGACCCAGTACTTC. It is translated as CASSHGQSQETQYF.

This sequence joins TRBV9 and TRBJ2-3, with 13 bases matching TRBD2. J was trimmed by 3 bases and V by 2 bases; bases with no gene match: 3. The length of the CDR3 is 16 residues. Germline assignment: CDR1 SGDLS and CDR2 YYNGEE. This CDR3 is CASSVGTSGKTDTQYF. CDR3 DNA sequence: TGTGCCAGCAGCGTCGGGACTAGCGGGAAAACAGATACGCAGTATTTT. The variable domain in full, completed from reference TRBV9 and TRBJ2-3, reads DSGVTQTPKHLITATGQRVTLRCSPRSGDLSVYWYQQSLDQGLQFLIQYYNGEERAKGNILERFSAQQFPDLHSELNLSSLELGDSALYFCASSVGTSGKTDTQYFGPGTRLTVL.

V is TRBV4-1 and J is TRBJ1-5; possible D gene TRBD1, 5 bases. Germline lookup yields CDR1 MGHRA and CDR2 YSYEKL. The CDR3 is 17 residues long. The ends were cut back, 4 bases at V and 0 bases at J, with 16 bases in the middle. CDR3 nucleotide sequence: TGCGCCAGCAGCCCGGGGGGTTCGACGGTTAGCAATCAGCCCCAGCATTTT. Protein sequence: CASSPGGSTVSNQPQHF.

V gene TRBV6-2 or TRBV6-3 combines with J gene TRBJ1-5, with D perhaps matching TRBD1 (5 bases). The CDR3 is 15 residues long. V lost 6 bases to trimming and J lost 2 bases, with 14 bases between them. Germline V gene sequence: CDR1 MNHEY, CDR2 SVGEGT. DNA for the CDR3: TGTGCCAGCAGCTTTGGGGGGATGCGCAATCAGCCCCAGCATTTT. This gives the protein CASSFGGMRNQPQHF.

The rearrangement joins TRBV3-1 (or the pseudogene TRBV3-2) to TRBJ2-1; TRBD1 is a possible D gene (5 bases). The CDR3 has 18 amino acids. Germline CDR1 and CDR2: LGHDT and YNNKEL (reference sequence). Trimming cost V 5 bases and J 0 bases, with 20 bases left between them. CDR3 sequence: CASSVRGPALLSYNEQFF. The CDR3, as DNA: TGTGCCAGCAGCGTAAGGGGTCCGGCGCTCCTCTCCTACAATGAGCAGTTCTTC.

V usage is TRBV7-2 and J usage is TRBJ2-1, with 7 bases identical to TRBD2. The CDR3 sequence is 16 residues long. V shed 4 bases and J 2 bases; nucleotides not matched to a gene: 8. Germline V gene sequence: CDR1 SGHTA, CDR2 FQGNSA. CDR3 protein: CASSSPSGNAYNEQFF. DNA for the CDR3: TGTGCCAGCAGCTCCCCTAGCGGCAATGCCTACAATGAGCAGTTCTTC.

In its sample, this clone was seen a few times. This chain joins TRBV28 and TRBJ2-5; 7 nucleotides agree with TRBD1. This CDR3 region has 14 residues. J lost 2 bases, V lost 4 bases, and 4 bases had no gene match. Per the germline V gene, CDR1 is MDHEN and CDR2 is SYDVKM. CDR3 region: CASSSPDRQETQYF. CDR3 DNA: TGTGCCAGCAGTTCTCCGGACAGGCAAGAGACCCAGTACTTC.

V is TRBV6-5 and J is TRBJ1-1; TRBD1 might be the D (6 bases). The CDR3 consists of 14 residues. The V gene's germline CDR1 is MNHEY and CDR2 SVGAGI. V lost 7 bases and J lost 5, with 17 bases in between. The CDR3 DNA is TGTGCCAGCATCTTACATTGGGGGCGGACTGAAGCTTTCTTT. It yields the protein CASILHWGRTEAFF.

The chain links TRBV18 to TRBJ1-5, with D possibly matching TRBD1 (6 bases). The CDR3 length is 13 residues. V shed 3 bases and J shed 8 bases, with 11 bases lying between them. Per the germline V gene, CDR1 is KGHSH and CDR2 is LQKENI. CDR3 sequence: CASSPNRAEPQHF. CDR3 in DNA: TGTGCCAGCTCACCGAACAGGGCAGAGCCCCAGCATTTT. The whole variable domain, filled in from reference TRBV18 and TRBJ1-5, reads NAGVMQNPRHLVRRRGQEARLRCSPMKGHSHVYWYRQLPEEGLKFMVYLQKENIIDESGMPKERFSAEFPKEGPSILRIQQVVRGDSAAYFCASSPNRAEPQHFGDGTRLSIL.

The chain carries TRBV5-1 and TRBJ1-2, with D possibly being TRBD1 (6 bases). V lost 0 bases and J lost 6, with 12 bases in between. This CDR3 has 14 amino acids. Germline CDR1 SGHRS, CDR2 YFSETQ. The CDR3 nucleotides read TGCGCCAGCAGCTTGGACAGGGCGGGAGATGGCTACACCTTC. It translates to CASSLDRAGDGYTF.

The chain joins TRBV19 to TRBJ1-1; TRBD1 might be the D (6 bases). Trimming took off 4 bases at V and 8 bases at J, with 14 bases between the two ends. Per germline, CDR1 LNHDA and CDR2 SQIVND (reference sequence). CDR3 size: 13 residues. The CDR3 sequence is CASSKHRDTEAFF. CDR3 bases: TGTGCCAGTAGTAAGCACAGGGATACCGAAGCTTTCTTT.

The chain carries TRBV27 and TRBJ2-1; the match to TRBD2 covers 10 bases. Germline-derived CDR1 and CDR2 are MNHEY and SMNVEV (reference sequence). This CDR3 has 14 amino acids. Losses at the gene ends were 6 bases for V and 7 bases for J; bases not matched to a gene: 6. The CDR3 loop reads CASSLRTSGNEQFF. The DNA for the CDR3 is TGTGCCAGCAGCCTCCGGACTAGCGGTAATGAGCAGTTCTTC.

The chain recombines TRBV27 with TRBJ2-3; TRBD1 agrees at 9 bases. Germline CDR1 is MNHEY and CDR2 is SMNVEV (reference sequence). This CDR3 is 18 amino acids long. With 4 bases clipped from V and 0 bases from J, the junction kept 11 bases outside the gene matches. The CDR3 here is CASSSYTGTGSSTDTQYF. The CDR3 bases are TGTGCCAGCAGTTCATACACCGGGACAGGGTCTAGCACAGATACGCAGTATTTT.

This clone turned up a few times. This chain uses TRBV28 with TRBJ2-2; TRBD2 aligns across 7 bases. The CDR3 runs to 15 residues. V gave up 3 bases and J gave up 4 bases; unmatched junction bases: 5. Germline loops: CDR1 MDHEN, CDR2 SYDVKM. This CDR3 reads CASSLGGEVTGELFF. The CDR3 coding sequence is TGTGCCAGCAGTTTGGGAGGGGAGGTCACCGGGGAGCTGTTTTTT.

The chain is built from TRBV25-1 and TRBJ2-7; TRBD2 is a possible D gene (5 bases). The V gene's germline CDR1 is MGHDK and CDR2 SYGVNS. V was trimmed by 2 bases and J by 2 bases, leaving 7 bases between them. CDR3 length equals 13 residues. Written as DNA, the CDR3 is TGTGCCAGCAGTGAAGGGGAGACCTACGAGCAGTACTTC. Its translation: CASSEGETYEQYF.

The rearrangement links TRBV6-5 to TRBJ1-2; D may be TRBD1 (6 bases). The V gene lost 7 bases and the J gene lost 7 bases, with 16 bases spanning the gap. The CDR3 loop spans 13 amino acids. Germline CDR1 MNHEY, CDR2 SVGAGI. CDR3 coding DNA: TGTGCCAGCATTTTAGGGGACACTGGTGGCTACACCTTC. Its translation: CASILGDTGGYTF.